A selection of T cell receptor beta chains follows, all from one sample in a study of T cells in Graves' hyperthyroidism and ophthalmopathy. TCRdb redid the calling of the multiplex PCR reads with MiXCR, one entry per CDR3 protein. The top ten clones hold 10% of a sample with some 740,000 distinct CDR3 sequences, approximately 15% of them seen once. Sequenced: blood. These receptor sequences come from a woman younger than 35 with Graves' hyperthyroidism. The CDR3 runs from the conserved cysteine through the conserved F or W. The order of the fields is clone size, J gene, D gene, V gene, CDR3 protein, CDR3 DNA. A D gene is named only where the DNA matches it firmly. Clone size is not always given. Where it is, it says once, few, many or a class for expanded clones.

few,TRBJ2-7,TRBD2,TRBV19,CASSTDSGSWGYEQYF,TGTGCCAGTAGTACCGATAGCGGGAGTTGGGGCTACGAGCAGTACTTC
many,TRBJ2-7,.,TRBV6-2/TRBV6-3,CASRADPGSYEQYF,TGTGCCAGCAGGGCAGACCCTGGCTCCTACGAGCAGTACTTC
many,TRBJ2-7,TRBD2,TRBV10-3,CAIGGGTSSTYEQYF,TGTGCCATCGGAGGTGGGACTAGCTCTACCTACGAGCAGTACTTC
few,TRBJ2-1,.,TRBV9,CASSVDSNRYNEQFF,TGTGCCAGCAGCGTAGACTCGAACCGATACAATGAGCAGTTCTTC
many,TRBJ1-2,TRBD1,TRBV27,CASSPTGGRIFYGYTF,TGTGCCAGCAGCCCGACAGGGGGCAGGATCTTCTATGGCTACACCTTC
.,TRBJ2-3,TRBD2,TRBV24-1,CATRGVSGSSDTQYF,TGTGCCACCAGAGGGGTCAGCGGGAGCTCAGATACGCAGTATTTT
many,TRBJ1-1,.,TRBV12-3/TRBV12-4,CASSPLWDTEAFF,TGTGCCAGCAGCCCCCTGTGGGACACTGAAGCTTTCTTT
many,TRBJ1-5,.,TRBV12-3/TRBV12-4,CASSLGEGRNQPQHF,TGTGCCAGCAGTTTGGGTGAAGGTCGTAATCAGCCCCAGCATTTT
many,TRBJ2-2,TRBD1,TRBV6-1,CAGWTGGTGELFF,TGTGCCGGATGGACAGGGGGCACCGGGGAGCTGTTTTTT
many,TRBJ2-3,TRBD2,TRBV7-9,CASSSGLAGGLDTQYF,TGTGCCAGCAGCTCGGGACTAGCGGGAGGTCTTGATACGCAGTATTTT
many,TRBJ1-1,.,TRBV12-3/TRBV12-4,CASSLNSEAFF,TGTGCCAGCAGTTTAAACAGTGAAGCTTTCTTT
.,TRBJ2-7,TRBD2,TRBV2,CAGRGTGTSDYEQYF,TGTGCCGGCAGAGGGACCGGGACTAGTGACTACGAGCAGTACTTC
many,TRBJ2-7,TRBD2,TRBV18,CASSPQGLAGGEQYF,TGTGCCAGCTCACCCCAGGGACTAGCGGGAGGCGAGCAGTACTTC
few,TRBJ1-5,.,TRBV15,CATSTNRDPRWAQHF,TGTGCCACCAGCACCAACCGGGACCCCCGATGGGCCCAGCATTTT
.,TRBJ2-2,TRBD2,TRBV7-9,CASSLGSGTRRTGELFF,TGTGCCAGCAGCTTAGGATCCGGGACTAGGCGGACCGGGGAGCTGTTTTTT
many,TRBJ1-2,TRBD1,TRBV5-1,CASSQGTAYGYTF,TGCGCCAGCAGCCAAGGGACAGCCTATGGCTACACCTTC
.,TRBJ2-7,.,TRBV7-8,CASSLVLSVRSYEQYF,TGTGCCAGCAGCTTAGTCCTTTCCGTCCGCTCCTACGAGCAGTACTTC
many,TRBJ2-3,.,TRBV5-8,CASSLGAISTDTQYF,TGTGCCAGCAGCTTGGGGGCCATTAGCACAGATACGCAGTATTTT